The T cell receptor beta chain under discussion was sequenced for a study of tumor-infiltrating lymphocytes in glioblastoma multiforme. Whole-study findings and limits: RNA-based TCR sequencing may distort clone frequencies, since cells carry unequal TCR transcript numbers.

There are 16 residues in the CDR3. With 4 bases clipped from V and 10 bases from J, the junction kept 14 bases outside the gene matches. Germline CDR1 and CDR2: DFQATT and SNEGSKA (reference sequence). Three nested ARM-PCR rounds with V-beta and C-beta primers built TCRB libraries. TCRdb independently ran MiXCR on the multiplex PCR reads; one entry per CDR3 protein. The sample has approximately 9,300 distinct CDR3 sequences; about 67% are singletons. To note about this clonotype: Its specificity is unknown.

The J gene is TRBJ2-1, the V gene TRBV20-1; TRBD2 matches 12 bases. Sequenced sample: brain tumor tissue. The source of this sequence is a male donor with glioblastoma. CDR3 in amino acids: CSATGTSGGPGGEQFF. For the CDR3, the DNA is TGCAGTGCTACCGGAACTAGCGGGGGGCCGGGAGGGGAGCAGTTCTTC.